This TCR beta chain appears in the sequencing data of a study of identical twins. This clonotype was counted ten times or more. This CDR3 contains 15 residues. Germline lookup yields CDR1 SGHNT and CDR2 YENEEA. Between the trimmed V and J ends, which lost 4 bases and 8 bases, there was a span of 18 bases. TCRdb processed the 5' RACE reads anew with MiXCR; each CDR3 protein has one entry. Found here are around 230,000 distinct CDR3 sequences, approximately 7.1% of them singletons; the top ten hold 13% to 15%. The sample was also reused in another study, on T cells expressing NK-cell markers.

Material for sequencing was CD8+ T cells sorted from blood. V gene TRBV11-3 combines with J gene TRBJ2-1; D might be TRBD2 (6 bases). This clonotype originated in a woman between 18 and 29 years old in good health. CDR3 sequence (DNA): TGTGCCAGCAGCTCTCGTGGAGGGGAGATAGATGAGCAGTTCTTC. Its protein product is CASSSRGGEIDEQFF.